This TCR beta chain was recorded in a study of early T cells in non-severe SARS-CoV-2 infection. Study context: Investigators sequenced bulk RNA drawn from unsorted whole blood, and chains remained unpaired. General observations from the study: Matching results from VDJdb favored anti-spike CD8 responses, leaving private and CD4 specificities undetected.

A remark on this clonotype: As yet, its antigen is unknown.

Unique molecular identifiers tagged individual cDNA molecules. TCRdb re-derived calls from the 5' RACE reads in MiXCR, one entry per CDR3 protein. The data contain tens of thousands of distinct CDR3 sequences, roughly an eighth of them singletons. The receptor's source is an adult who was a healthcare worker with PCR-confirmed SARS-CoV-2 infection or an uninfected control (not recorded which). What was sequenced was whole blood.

The CDR3 nucleotides read TGCAGCGTTGAATCGGGTTACGAGCAGTACTTC. Translation gives CSVESGYEQYF. V gene TRBV29-1 combines with J gene TRBJ2-7, with no clear D. V lost 2 bases and J lost 4, with 6 bases in between. The CDR3 loop spans 11 amino acids. The germline V gene encodes CDR1 SQVTM and CDR2 ANQGSEA.